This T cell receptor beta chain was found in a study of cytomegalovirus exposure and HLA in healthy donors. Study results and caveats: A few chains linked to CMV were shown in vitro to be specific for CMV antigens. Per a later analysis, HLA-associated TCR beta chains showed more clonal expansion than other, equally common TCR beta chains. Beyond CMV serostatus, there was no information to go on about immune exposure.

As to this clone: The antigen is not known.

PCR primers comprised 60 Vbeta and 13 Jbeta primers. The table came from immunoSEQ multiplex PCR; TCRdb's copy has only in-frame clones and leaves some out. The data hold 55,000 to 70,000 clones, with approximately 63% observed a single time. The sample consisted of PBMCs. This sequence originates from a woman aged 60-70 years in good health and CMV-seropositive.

CDR3 amino acids: CASSFVAGKPYF. The CDR3 DNA follows: TGTGCCAGCAGTTTCGTAGCGGGGAAGCCGTATTTT. The chain employs TRBV27 and TRBJ2-3, with 8 bases aligning to TRBD2. Germline V gene lookup returns CDR1 MNHEY and CDR2 SMNVEV (reference sequence). J was trimmed by 14 bases and V by 3 bases; bases with no gene match: 7. The CDR3 consists of 12 residues.